The 29 T cell receptor beta chains in this list originate from one sample, sequenced in a study of cytomegalovirus exposure and HLA in healthy donors. The PCR employed 60 Vbeta primers together with 13 Jbeta primers. Generated by immunoSEQ multiplex PCR, the TCRdb table keeps only in-frame clones and is missing some. This sample has approximately 120,000 clones, with under 85% found just once. The sequenced sample was PBMCs. Receptor source: a woman aged 45-59 years in good health and CMV-seropositive.

The V and J genes are TRBV19 and TRBJ2-5; D possibly corresponds to TRBD2 (6 bases). Germline V lookup: CDR1 LNHDA, CDR2 SQIVND (reference sequence). The CDR3 length is 13 residues. V was trimmed by 3 bases and J by 7 bases, leaving 12 bases between them. CDR3 sequence: CASSIVGAGTQYF. The DNA of the CDR3 is TGTGCCAGTAGTATTGTAGGAGCGGGGACCCAGTACTTC.

This chain links TRBV9 with TRBJ1-2, with D possibly being TRBD1 (6 bases). Germline CDR1 reads SGDLS; CDR2 reads YYNGEE. V shed 4 bases and J shed 1 base, with 8 bases lying between them. The CDR3 length is 13 residues. As DNA, the CDR3 is TGTGCCAGCAGCTTGGACAGTAACTATGGCTACACCTTC. It is translated as CASSLDSNYGYTF.

This chain connects TRBV5-1 to TRBJ2-1, with a tentative D call TRBD2 (5 bases). The germline V gene encodes CDR1 SGHRS and CDR2 YFSETQ. Trimming shortened V by 4 bases and J by 0 bases, and 8 bases separated the two germline ends. This CDR3 region has 14 residues. CDR3 in DNA: TGCGCCAGCAGCCAACTAGTCTCCTACAATGAGCAGTTCTTC. Protein product: CASSQLVSYNEQFF.

The V gene is TRBV5-1, the J gene TRBJ2-1, with TRBD2 identical over 7 bases. This CDR3 region has 16 residues. Germline V gene data show CDR1 as SGHRS and CDR2 as YFSETQ. The trim removed 2 bases at V and 10 bases at J, leaving 15 bases unmatched. The DNA for the CDR3 is TGCGCCAGCAGCTTAATAAGCGGGACCTCTGGTAAGGAGCAGTTCTTC. Its translation: CASSLISGTSGKEQFF. Using reference TRBV5-1 and TRBJ2-1 for the parts outside the CDR3, the full variable domain is KAGVTQTPRYLIKTRGQQVTLSCSPISGHRSVSWYQQTPGQGLQFLFEYFSETQRNKGNFPGRFSGRQFSNSRSEMNVSTLELGDSALYLCASSLISGTSGKEQFFGPGTRLTVL.

Points on this clone: This likely comes from a read error, as the CDR3 has no conserved phenylalanine or tryptophan at its end. The limits of the CDR3 on the DNA are not certain, so only TCRdb's listed CDR3 is given. The rearrangement uses TRBV5-6 and TRBJ1-1; the DNA was not used to check the table's D call, TRBD1. The CDR3 has 11 residues if both end residues are counted. The V gene's germline CDR1 is SGHDT and CDR2 YYEEEE. This chain's CDR3 is CASSLEGRTET.

This clone came up once. V usage is TRBV7-9 and J usage is TRBJ2-7; no definite D call. The CDR3 length is 12 residues. CDR1 and CDR2 (germline): SEHNR, FQNEAQ (reference sequence). Trimming pared 1 base from V and 5 bases from J, leaving 6 bases between. The CDR3 bases are TGTGCCAGCAGCTTAGGAGGCGACGAGCAGTACTTC. Protein: CASSLGGDEQYF.

The chain is built from TRBV6-5 and TRBJ1-6; no firm D call. CDR1 MNHEY and CDR2 SVGAGI come from the germline V gene. The V gene lost 4 bases and the J gene lost 7 bases, with 8 bases spanning the gap. This CDR3 is 13 amino acids long. The chain's CDR3 is CASSFLPNSPLHF. CDR3 DNA: TGTGCCAGCAGTTTCCTCCCGAATTCACCCCTCCACTTT.

Only a few counts were recorded for this clone. The chain combines TRBV4-3 with TRBJ2-7; D gene ambiguous. Germline lookup yields CDR1 LGHNA and CDR2 YSLEER. Trimming took 0 bases from V and 2 from J, leaving 11 bases between them. The CDR3 sequence is 15 residues long. CDR3 loop: CASSQEWSSPYEQYF. CDR3 DNA: TGCGCCAGCAGCCAAGAATGGAGTTCCCCCTACGAGCAGTACTTC.

This sequence joins TRBV27 and TRBJ2-1; no reliable D call. Germline V gene lookup returns CDR1 MNHEY and CDR2 SMNVEV (reference sequence). The V end lost 2 bases, the J end lost 8 bases, and 4 bases lay between the germline ends. This CDR3 has 11 residues. In DNA, the CDR3 is TGTGCCAGCAGTTTAGCAGATGAGCAGTTCTTC. It encodes CASSLADEQFF.

The chain is built from TRBV5-5 and TRBJ2-7, with D possibly being TRBD1 (6 bases). V was shortened by 4 bases and J by 0 bases, with 11 bases between the two germline ends. CDR3 size: 14 residues. Germline V CDR1 and CDR2: SGHKS, YYEKEE (reference sequence). CDR3 sequence (DNA): TGTGCCAGCAGCCTCGGGACATTCTCCTACGAGCAGTACTTC. It translates to CASSLGTFSYEQYF.

This chain links TRBV2 with TRBJ1-2, with D perhaps TRBD1 (5 bases). Deletions cut 3 bases from V and 4 bases from J, with 12 bases between. The CDR3 length is 14 residues. Germline V gene data show CDR1 as SNHLY and CDR2 as FYNNEI. The CDR3 coding sequence is TGTGCCAGCAGTGACGTGACAGCAATCTATGGCTACACCTTC. Encoded protein: CASSDVTAIYGYTF.

The CDR3: CASQALELSYNEQFF. The DNA for the CDR3 is TGTGCCAGCCAAGCTTTGGAGCTTTCCTACAATGAGCAGTTCTTC. This chain connects TRBV5-5 to TRBJ2-1; no firm D call. The CDR3 runs to 15 residues. V lost 7 bases and J lost 1, with 15 bases in between. Per the germline V gene, CDR1 is SGHKS and CDR2 is YYEKEE (reference sequence).

The rearrangement joins TRBV10-3 to TRBJ2-3; 9 positions agree with TRBD2. There are 17 residues in the CDR3. The V gene's germline CDR1 is ENHRY and CDR2 SYGVKD. V was pared by 6 bases and J by 0 bases, with 10 bases of the junction left unmatched. The CDR3 sequence: CAISPKGTSRSTDTQYF. CDR3 nucleotide sequence: TGTGCCATCAGCCCAAAGGGGACTAGCCGTAGCACAGATACGCAGTATTTT.

J is TRBJ1-2 and V is TRBV6-1, with D unclear. Germline-derived CDR1 and CDR2 are MNHNS and SASEGT. The CDR3 is made up of 14 amino acids. V was cut by 5 bases and J by 2 bases, with 12 bases left in between. This CDR3 reads CASSQMTGNYGYTF. The CDR3 region has the DNA TGTGCCAGCAGTCAAATGACGGGAAACTATGGCTACACCTTC.

This chain uses TRBV6-5 with TRBJ1-2; TRBD1 aligns across 10 bases. Per the germline V gene, CDR1 is MNHEY and CDR2 is SVGAGI. The trim removed 6 bases at V and 3 bases at J, leaving 7 bases unmatched. The CDR3 is 15 residues long. In nucleotides, the CDR3 is TGTGCCAGCAGCCCGGGACAGGGGACGGACTATGGCTACACCTTC. Translated: CASSPGQGTDYGYTF.

This clone was seen a handful of times. This rearrangement joins TRBV6-1 to TRBJ2-5; perhaps TRBD1 as D (5 bases). The CDR3 has 14 residues. The germline gives CDR1 MNHNS, CDR2 SASEGT. With 4 bases removed from V and 2 bases from J, the gap between germline ends came to 11 bases. CDR3 residues: CASSAQGFQETQYF. In DNA form, the CDR3 reads TGTGCCAGCAGTGCGCAGGGCTTTCAAGAGACCCAGTACTTC.

The chain employs TRBV7-2 and TRBJ2-7; no firm D call. Germline values: CDR1 SGHTA, CDR2 FQGNSA. The CDR3 totals 14 residues. The V gene lost 0 bases and the J gene lost 6 bases, with 12 bases spanning the gap. The CDR3 loop is CASSLAPRAGEQYF. The CDR3, as DNA: TGTGCCAGCAGCTTAGCTCCACGAGCTGGCGAGCAGTACTTC.

The gene calls are TRBV5-6 and TRBJ2-1; 7 nucleotides match TRBD1. V lost 0 bases and J lost 3; bases outside the gene matches: 9. Looked up from germline, CDR1 is SGHDT and CDR2 is YYEEEE. This CDR3 comprises 17 residues. CDR3 in DNA: TGTGCCAGCAGCTTGGGCGGGCAGGGGGTCGACTACAATGAGCAGTTCTTC. Amino acid sequence: CASSLGGQGVDYNEQFF. The complete variable domain, with remaining parts taken from reference TRBV5-6 and TRBJ2-1, reads DAGVTQSPTHLIKTRGQQVTLRCSPKSGHDTVSWYQQALGQGPQFIFQYYEEEERQRGNFPDRFSGHQFPNYSSELNVNALLLGDSALYLCASSLGGQGVDYNEQFFGPGTRLTVL.

The rearrangement joins TRBV27 to TRBJ1-5, with D tentatively TRBD1 (5 bases). V dropped 6 bases and J dropped 1 base, with 7 bases sitting between them. CDR3 length: 13 amino acids. Per the germline V gene, CDR1 is MNHEY and CDR2 is SMNVEV (reference sequence). The CDR3 spells CASRGQSNQPQHF. In DNA, the CDR3 is TGTGCCAGCAGGGGGCAGAGCAATCAGCCCCAGCATTTT.

J is TRBJ1-1 and V is TRBV4-3, with a possible D match to TRBD1 (6 bases). The germline V gene has CDR1 LGHNA and CDR2 YSLEER. The ends were cut back, 0 bases at V and 5 bases at J, with 10 bases in the middle. CDR3 length: 14 residues. The CDR3 loop is CASSQEGASTEAFF. In nucleotides, the CDR3 is TGCGCCAGCAGCCAAGAGGGGGCGAGTACTGAAGCTTTCTTT.

The chain employs TRBV7-2 and TRBJ2-4; D is perhaps TRBD2 (5 bases). The length of the CDR3 is 18 residues. Trimming removed 5 bases from V and 0 bases from J, with 20 bases in between. CDR1 and CDR2 from the germline V gene are SGHTA and FQGNSA. The CDR3 nucleotides are TGTGCCAGCAGCCCCTCCCTTACCGGGGATCTAGCCAAAAACATTCAGTACTTC. Translation gives CASSPSLTGDLAKNIQYF. The full variable domain, completed using reference TRBV7-2 and TRBJ2-4, is GAGVSQSPSNKVTEKGKDVELRCDPISGHTALYWYRQSLGQGLEFLIYFQGNSAPDKSGLPSDRFSAERTGGSVSTLTIQRTQQEDSAVYLCASSPSLTGDLAKNIQYFGAGTRLSVL.

The chain carries TRBV18 and TRBJ1-2; TRBD1 is a possible D gene (5 bases). Trimming pared 3 bases from V and 3 bases from J, leaving 14 bases between. Germline values: CDR1 KGHSH, CDR2 LQKENI. The CDR3 extends over 15 amino acids. DNA for the CDR3: TGTGCCAGCTCACCTAACCTTGGACAAGACTATGGCTACACCTTC. Translating it yields CASSPNLGQDYGYTF. Looking up the rest from reference TRBV18 and TRBJ1-2 gives the full variable domain: NAGVMQNPRHLVRRRGQEARLRCSPMKGHSHVYWYRQLPEEGLKFMVYLQKENIIDESGMPKERFSAEFPKEGPSILRIQQVVRGDSAAYFCASSPNLGQDYGYTFGSGTRLTVV.

The CDR3 DNA reads as TGTGCTAGTGGTTTGGGGACGGGCTCCCCGGGGGGAGAGACCCAGTACTTC. Encoded protein: CASGLGTGSPGGETQYF. The chain combines TRBV12-5 with TRBJ2-5; 7 bases map to TRBD2. The CDR3 covers 17 residues. From germline, CDR1 is LGHNT and CDR2 FRNRAP. With 1 base clipped from V and 4 bases from J, the junction kept 12 bases outside the gene matches.

This clone appeared once. The rearrangement links TRBV6-4 to TRBJ1-1; 9 nucleotides align to TRBD1. V dropped 6 bases and J dropped 4; count of bases not matched to a gene: 6. Germline values: CDR1 MRHNA, CDR2 SNTAGT. This CDR3 is 14 amino acids long. CDR3 loop: CASSADRGSTEAFF. The CDR3 coding sequence is TGTGCCAGCAGCGCCGACAGGGGGAGCACTGAAGCTTTCTTT.

The chain uses TRBV7-2 and TRBJ2-1; the match to TRBD2 covers 10 bases. V shed 1 base, J shed 7 bases, and the junction held 10 bases outside the gene matches. The germline V gene has CDR1 SGHTA and CDR2 FQGNSA. The CDR3 spans 17 residues. Here the CDR3 reads CASSLDPRTSGANEQFF. CDR3 sequence (DNA): TGTGCCAGCAGCTTAGACCCGCGAACTAGCGGGGCAAATGAGCAGTTCTTC.

V and J are TRBV12-5 and TRBJ2-4; TRBD1 is a possible D gene (6 bases). V gave up 2 bases and J gave up 9 bases, with 14 bases separating them. The CDR3 loop spans 14 amino acids. The germline V gene has CDR1 LGHNT and CDR2 FRNRAP. In DNA form, the CDR3 reads TGTGCTAGTGGTTTGTACTCAGGGGAATCCATTCAGTACTTC. Amino acids: CASGLYSGESIQYF.

This clone was detected a few times. The chain joins TRBV7-8 to TRBJ2-5; possible D gene TRBD2, 5 bases. The DNA end favors TRBJ2-7, so the J call may be wrong. CDR3 length equals 12 residues. Germline V gene sequence: CDR1 SGHVS, CDR2 FQNEAQ. The CDR3 spells CASSPEGYEQYF. In DNA, the CDR3 is TGTGCCAGCAGCCCCGAGGGTTACGAGCAGTACTTC.

The chain couples TRBV5-1 to TRBJ2-5; D is possibly TRBD2 (6 bases). The germline CDR1 and CDR2 sequences are SGHRS and YFSETQ. Trimming pared 5 bases from V and 5 bases from J, leaving 19 bases between. The CDR3 runs to 15 residues. The CDR3 coding sequence is TGCGCCAGCAGTCCCAGAGGAGGGGCAAGGGAGACCCAGTACTTC. It encodes CASSPRGGARETQYF. The full variable domain, in which reference TRBV5-1 and TRBJ2-5 provide the parts outside the CDR3, is KAGVTQTPRYLIKTRGQQVTLSCSPISGHRSVSWYQQTPGQGLQFLFEYFSETQRNKGNFPGRFSGRQFSNSRSEMNVSTLELGDSALYLCASSPRGGARETQYFGPGTRLLVL.

Comment on this clone: This CDR3 is also generated by other DNA sequences in the sample. The V call is TRBV7-2, the J call TRBJ2-1; D call uncertain. Germline V gene sequence: CDR1 SGHTA, CDR2 FQGNSA. The CDR3 is made up of 13 amino acids. Between the trimmed V and J ends, which lost 5 bases and 4 bases, there was a span of 9 bases. CDR3 region: CASSPRAYNEQFF. The CDR3 DNA sequence: TGTGCCAGCAGCCCTAGAGCTTACAATGAGCAGTTCTTC.